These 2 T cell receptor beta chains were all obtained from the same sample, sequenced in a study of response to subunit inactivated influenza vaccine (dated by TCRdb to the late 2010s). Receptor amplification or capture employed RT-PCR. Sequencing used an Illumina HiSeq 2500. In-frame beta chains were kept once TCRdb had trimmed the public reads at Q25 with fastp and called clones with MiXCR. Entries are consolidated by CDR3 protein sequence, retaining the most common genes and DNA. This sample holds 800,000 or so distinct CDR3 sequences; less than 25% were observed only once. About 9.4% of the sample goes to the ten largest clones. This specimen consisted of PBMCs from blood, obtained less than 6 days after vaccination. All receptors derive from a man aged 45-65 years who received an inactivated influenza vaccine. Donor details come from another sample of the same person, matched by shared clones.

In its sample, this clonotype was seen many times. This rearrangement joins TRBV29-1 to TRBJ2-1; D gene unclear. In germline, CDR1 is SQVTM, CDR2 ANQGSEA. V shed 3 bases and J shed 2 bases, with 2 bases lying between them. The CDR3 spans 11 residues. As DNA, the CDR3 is TGCAGCGTTGACACCTACAATGAGCAGTTCTTC. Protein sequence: CSVDTYNEQFF.

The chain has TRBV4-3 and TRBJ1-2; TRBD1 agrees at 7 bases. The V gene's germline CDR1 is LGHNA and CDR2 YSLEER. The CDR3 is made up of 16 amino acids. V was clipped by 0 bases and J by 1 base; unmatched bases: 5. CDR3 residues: CASSQDLAGGNYGYTF. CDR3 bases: TGCGCCAGCAGCCAAGATCTGGCAGGGGGTAACTATGGCTACACCTTC.